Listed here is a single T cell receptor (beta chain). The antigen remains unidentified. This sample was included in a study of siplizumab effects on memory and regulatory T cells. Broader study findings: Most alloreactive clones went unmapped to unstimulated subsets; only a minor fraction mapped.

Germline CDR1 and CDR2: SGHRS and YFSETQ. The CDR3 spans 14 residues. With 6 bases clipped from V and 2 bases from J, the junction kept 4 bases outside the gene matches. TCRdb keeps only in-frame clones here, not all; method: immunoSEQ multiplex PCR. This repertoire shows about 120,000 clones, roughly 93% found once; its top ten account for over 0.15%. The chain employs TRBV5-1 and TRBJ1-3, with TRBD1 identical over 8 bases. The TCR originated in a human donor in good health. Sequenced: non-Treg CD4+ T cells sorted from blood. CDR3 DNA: TGCGCCAGCACGCAGGACAGGGCTGGAAACACCATATATTTT. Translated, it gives CASTQDRAGNTIYF.